This TCR beta chain is drawn from a study of blood T cells in healthy people across ages (dated by TCRdb to about 2015). Context from the whole study: In model experiments, template switching captured about one uniquely barcoded TCR beta cDNA molecule for every two T cells. The study measured age-related changes in TCR beta repertoire diversity using deep sequencing normalized with unique cDNA molecular identifiers. Four age groups were formed from the donors: young (average roughly 15 years), middle-aged (just under 40), aged (about 62) and long-lived (around 82). To avoid experimental bias, donors of different ages were spread randomly across the sequencing lanes. The study analyzed two additional independent replicas of 1 million unique cDNA reads from the same blood draw for two donors, one aged 18 to 30 and one aged 80 or older. The paper as a whole reports these results and caveats: Donor CMV infection status was unknown, potentially confounding age-related changes in expanded clonotypes. Since profiling was done on bulk unsorted PBMCs, naive and antigen-experienced compartments could not be conclusively compared. Compared with the aged group, the long-lived group had more naive CD4+ T cells, fewer expanded clones and increased TCR diversity, a pattern suggesting age selection. Estimates of total diversity based on one million sequenced T cells were regarded as lower bounds and as underestimates. Observed TCR beta diversity per million T cells fell roughly linearly with age, and a significant reduction was already apparent by age about 38. A strong correlation was found between observed TCR beta diversity and the percentage of naive T cells measured by flow cytometry.

Comments on this clonotype: Its specific antigen is unknown. Base qualities are missing; no much larger clone stands one base away.

Donors were a few dozen systemically healthy Caucasian individuals from Russia aged roughly 6 to 95 years. Each donor gave around 9.8 milliliters of peripheral blood, collected into EDTA-treated Vacutainer tubes. Ficoll-Paque density-gradient centrifugation was used to isolate PBMCs, with at least 7 million obtained per sample. Total RNA was extracted from PBMCs with Trizol reagent, with at least 6 micrograms obtained per sample. For every donor, an aliquot of PBMCs went through flow cytometry to measure the percentages of naive CD45RAhigh/CD27high T cells. Library creation used 5' RACE. Instrument on record: Illumina HiSeq 2500. A second PCR of about 6 to 11 cycles was performed with a sample-barcoded 5' primer and a J-beta primer mix. Each TCR beta cDNA molecule received a unique molecular identifier from a template-switch 5' adaptor carrying 12 random nucleotides. Each sample yielded at least 2.5 million CDR3-containing paired-end reads. First-strand cDNA was synthesized from all RNA with the Mint cDNA synthesis kit, primed by a TRBC-specific oligonucleotide. All cDNA was treated with uracil-DNA glycosylase and then went through a first 18-cycle PCR with the universal primers M1SS and BC2_uni_R. The original pipeline was this. Normalization of each sample was performed by random selection of 1 million high-quality reads, each carrying a distinct molecular identifier. Reads sharing molecular identifiers were discarded rather than binned into consensus sequences. CDR3 identification, clonotype clustering and error correction used MiTCR with a Q25 quality threshold and the strictest error-elimination algorithm. A nonparametric unseen species model with Euler transformation was used to estimate a lower bound on total TCR beta diversity. The public reads were reprocessed in TCRdb via fastp at Q25 and MiXCR, keeping in-frame beta chains. Every CDR3 protein is listed once, alongside the most common genes and DNA of its rows. The V and J calls were determined by TCRdb, not by the authors. The sample table shows over 300,000 distinct CDR3 sequences, and 52% are seen once. Under 60% of the sample belongs to the ten largest clones.

Sequenced: blood. The clonotype originates from a man aged 55 to 70 in good health.

The DNA reads TGTGCCAGCTCCGGTAGTGAGGGTACCGGCTACACCTTC. Its product reads: CASSGSEGTGYTF. The V gene is TRBV28 and the J gene is TRBJ1-2; confidence is insufficient to name the D gene. The germline V gene sets CDR1 to MDHEN and CDR2 to SYDVKM. The CDR3, cysteine through phenylalanine, is 13 amino acids long. Only CDR3 DNA remains: 39 bases, in frame from the first base. The V end loses 8 bases and the J end loses 8 bases, and a stretch of 18 bases separates them.